This T cell receptor (beta chain) was profiled in a study of cytomegalovirus exposure and HLA in healthy donors. Background on the study: Around 200 million T cells yielded more than 95 million unique TCR beta sequences, as an earlier analysis found.

The primer mix had 60 Vbeta and 13 Jbeta primers. Data came from immunoSEQ multiplex PCR; TCRdb stores just in-frame clones and leaves some out. Seen in this sample are about 140,000 clones; the ten most common clones hold roughly 2%. Unrecorded immune exposures were likely, despite nominal health at sampling. The CDR3 totals 17 residues. Between the trimmed V and J ends, which lost 0 bases and 0 bases, there was a span of 11 bases. Germline CDR1 and CDR2: MGHRA and YSYEKL. The sample comprised PBMCs. The receptor was derived from a woman younger than 30 in good health and CMV-seronegative. This chain joins TRBV4-1 and TRBJ1-4, with unresolved D. CDR3 residues: CASSQDETFATNEKLFF. Written as DNA, the CDR3 is TGCGCCAGCAGCCAAGATGAGACATTTGCAACTAATGAAAAACTGTTTTTT.